This T cell receptor beta chain was profiled in a study of Ad26.COV2.S vaccination and SARS-CoV-2 variants. Study background: Intramuscular Ad26.COV2.S doses were given once or twice, 56 days apart. Overall study results and limits: People given the vaccine had a wider spike-specific TCR breadth than placebo recipients did.

Sequencing was performed with immunoSEQ multiplex PCR; in TCRdb, only in-frame clones are kept and a portion is missing. The repertoire holds about 250,000 clones, roughly 87% seen once, with roughly 3% in the top ten. About this clone itself: Its antigen is unidentified.

CDR1 is SGHDT, CDR2 YYEEEE, per germline. The CDR3 sequence is 14 residues long. V lost 3 bases and J 0 bases, leaving 10 bases between the germline ends. Stated treatment: 15 to 20 received Ad26.COV2.S at low or high dose, single or two shots; several received placebo; per-sample allocation not given. Samples were taken on day 63 after the first vaccine or placebo injection. The source was peripheral blood, collected in a trial of Ad26.COV2.S vaccine versus placebo. The chain joins TRBV5-6 to TRBJ2-7; D tentatively fits TRBD1 or TRBD2 (6 bases each). The receptor comes from a person aged 18 to 59 who received the Ad26.COV2.S COVID-19 vaccine or a placebo. CDR3 sequence: CASSWRGDSYEQYF. For the CDR3, the DNA is TGTGCCAGCAGCTGGAGGGGGGACTCCTACGAGCAGTACTTC.